Listed here is a single T cell receptor (beta chain). The CDR3 has 14 residues. Germline values: CDR1 MNHEY, CDR2 SMNVEV (reference sequence). V was clipped by 6 bases and J by 5 bases, with 14 bases between them. The data derive from a study of cytomegalovirus exposure and HLA in healthy donors. Sequencing was performed with immunoSEQ multiplex PCR; in TCRdb, only in-frame clones are kept and a portion is missing. The sample includes approximately 120,000 clones, 89% of them seen just once. The receptor's source is a woman aged 18-29 years in good health and CMV-seronegative. Sequencing was performed on PBMCs. J is TRBJ1-5 and V is TRBV27, with D tentatively TRBD1 (5 bases). CDR3 region: CASRGGGVDQPQHF. The CDR3, as DNA: TGTGCCAGCAGGGGCGGGGGAGTGGATCAGCCCCAGCATTTT.